This TCR beta chain was identified in a study of Ad26.COV2.S vaccination and SARS-CoV-2 variants. Study-level background: COV1001, an Ad26.COV2.S trial, supplied this vaccine-arm donor.

The repertoire was sequenced with immunoSEQ multiplex PCR; TCRdb's copy has only in-frame clones and lacks some. The sample has 440,000 or so clones; about 88% are singletons. Points on this clone: Its antigen is not identified.

CDR3 length equals 16 residues. V lost 2 bases, J lost 0 bases, and 5 bases stayed unmatched. Germline V gives CDR1 MNHEY, CDR2 SVGEGT. Study-wide points: Total T cell responses were possibly underestimated by TCR breadth and depth analyses.

Described treatment: some 20 received Ad26.COV2.S at low or high dose, single or two shots; a few received placebo; per-sample allocation not given. The investigators took samples on day 63 after the first vaccine or placebo injection. The specimen comprised peripheral blood, sampled in a trial of Ad26.COV2.S vaccine versus placebo. This receptor was obtained from a person aged 18-60 years who received the Ad26.COV2.S COVID-19 vaccine or a placebo. The chain employs TRBV6-2 or TRBV6-3 and TRBJ2-3, with 7 bases lining up with TRBD1. The CDR3 spells CASSYGGQSSTDTQYF. In DNA, the CDR3 is TGTGCCAGCAGTTACGGGGGACAGTCAAGCACAGATACGCAGTATTTT.